These 10 T cell receptor beta chains were all obtained from the same sample, sequenced in a study of blood T cell repertoires in COVID-19. Assay: immunoSEQ multiplex PCR; the TCRdb copy retains only in-frame clones and omits some. Of about 320,000 clones listed, 85% to 90% were seen once; the top ten hold around 10%. The sequenced material came from peripheral blood. These receptor sequences come from a woman younger than 45 with COVID-19, enrolled during active disease.

V is TRBV27 and J is TRBJ2-1; 10 bases agree with TRBD1. Looked up from germline, CDR1 is MNHEY and CDR2 is SMNVEV (reference sequence). CDR3 length: 15 residues. Unmatched junction bases numbered 5, after V lost 4 bases and J lost 5 bases. CDR3 region: CASSWGQGLDNEQFF. The CDR3 DNA follows: TGTGCCAGCAGTTGGGGACAGGGGTTGGACAATGAGCAGTTCTTC.

This chain joins TRBV6-2 or TRBV6-3 and TRBJ1-5; the D gene is possibly TRBD1 (5 bases). Germline CDR1 MNHEY, CDR2 SVGEGT. Between the trimmed V and J ends, which lost 5 bases and 6 bases, there was a span of 14 bases. The CDR3 is 14 amino acids. The CDR3 loop reads CASSMGGPGQPQHF. For the CDR3, the DNA is TGTGCCAGCAGTATGGGGGGTCCCGGTCAGCCCCAGCATTTT.

The chain links TRBV6-4 to TRBJ1-3; D uncertain. CDR3 length: 15 amino acids. Trimming took 0 bases from V and 1 from J, leaving 7 bases between them. Per germline, CDR1 MRHNA and CDR2 SNTAGT. CDR3: CASSDSAPSGNTIYF. DNA for the CDR3: TGTGCCAGCAGTGACTCGGCACCGTCTGGAAACACCATATATTTT.

J is TRBJ1-1 and V is TRBV7-8; 9 nucleotides match TRBD1. This CDR3 is built from 17 residues. CDR1 is SGHVS and CDR2 is FQNEAQ in the germline V gene. Trimming cost V 0 bases and J 5 bases; bases outside gene matches: 10. The CDR3 DNA follows: TGTGCCAGCAGCTTAGCGAGGTGGGACAGGGCTAGGACTGAAGCTTTCTTT. This translates into CASSLARWDRARTEAFF.

J is TRBJ1-1 and V is TRBV11-2; a weak D match, TRBD1 (5 bases). The CDR3 spans 13 residues. With 5 bases removed from V and 6 bases from J, the gap between germline ends came to 13 bases. Germline V gives CDR1 SGHAT, CDR2 FQNNGV. The CDR3 region has the DNA TGTGCCAGCAGCGCACAATCCAGGGCTGAAGCTTTCTTT. It translates to CASSAQSRAEAFF.

The V call is TRBV10-3, the J call TRBJ2-5; 9 bases agree with TRBD2. This CDR3 region has 16 residues. The germline gives CDR1 ENHRY, CDR2 SYGVKD. V lost 0 bases and J lost 3; bases outside the gene matches: 5. CDR3 nucleotides: TGTGCCATCAGTGAGTCGAATTTAGCGGGGGAAGAGACCCAGTACTTC. This gives the protein CAISESNLAGEETQYF.

J is TRBJ1-6 and V is TRBV6-5; 9 positions match TRBD1. V was pared by 2 bases and J by 10 bases, with 6 bases of the junction left unmatched. Germline V lookup: CDR1 MNHEY, CDR2 SVGAGI. The CDR3 contains 15 residues. CDR3 region: CASSYSGQGYSPLHF. DNA of the CDR3: TGTGCCAGCAGTTACAGCGGACAGGGGTACTCACCCCTCCACTTT.

In this sample, this clone turned up once. CDR3 sequence reads: CASSLVGTSGSDTQYF. The CDR3, as DNA: TGTGCCAGCAGCTTAGTGGGGACTAGTGGCTCAGATACGCAGTATTTT. The chain recombines TRBV7-2 with TRBJ2-3; 8 nucleotides align to TRBD2. Unmatched junction bases numbered 7, after V lost 1 base and J lost 4 bases. CDR3 length equals 16 residues. Germline assignment: CDR1 SGHTA and CDR2 FQGNSA.

The chain combines TRBV5-4 with TRBJ2-5; 11 bases are shared with TRBD2. Germline CDR1 and CDR2: SGHNT and YYREEE (reference sequence). The CDR3 covers 16 residues. The V gene end was trimmed by 6 bases and the J gene end by 5 bases; junction bases not matched to a gene: 12. The CDR3 DNA sequence: TGTGCCAGCACATCCACTAGCGGGGGACGGGGGGAGACCCAGTACTTC. This gives the protein CASTSTSGGRGETQYF.

The J gene is TRBJ1-1, the V gene TRBV14; TRBD1 matches 9 bases. CDR1 and CDR2 from the germline V gene are SGHDN and FVKESK. The CDR3 loop spans 16 amino acids. The J segment lost 1 base and the V segment lost 3 bases, leaving 6 bases of the junction unmatched. The CDR3 DNA is TGTGCCAGCAGCCATAGCCGGGGACAGGGGAACACTGAAGCTTTCTTT. This codes for CASSHSRGQGNTEAFF.